Listed here are 15 T cell receptor beta chains from one sample, sequenced in a study of siplizumab effects on memory and regulatory T cells. Only in-frame clones appear in the TCRdb table, and some are missing; sequencing was by immunoSEQ multiplex PCR. The sample carries 80,000 to 130,000 clones, about 90% recorded once. Sequenced sample: CD4+ T cells sorted from blood. These receptors were taken from a human donor in good health. Some clones in this sample may be carry-over from other donors' samples.

This chain connects TRBV5-5 to TRBJ2-1; tentative D call: TRBD2 (7 bases). Germline V CDR1 and CDR2: SGHKS, YYEKEE (reference sequence). CDR3 length: 13 residues. V lost 0 bases, J lost 10 bases, and 11 bases lay in between. The CDR3 loop reads CASSLAGGREQFF. In DNA form, the CDR3 reads TGTGCCAGCAGCTTGGCCGGGGGGCGAGAGCAGTTCTTC.

The rearrangement joins TRBV18 to TRBJ2-5; D is ambiguous. Germline CDR1 KGHSH, CDR2 LQKENI. V gave up 2 bases and J gave up 6 bases, with 4 bases separating them. This CDR3 spans 11 amino acids. The CDR3 DNA reads as TGTGCCAGCTCACCAGAAAAGACCCAGTACTTC. This sequence encodes CASSPEKTQYF. The full variable domain, its missing parts supplied by reference TRBV18 and TRBJ2-5, is NAGVMQNPRHLVRRRGQEARLRCSPMKGHSHVYWYRQLPEEGLKFMVYLQKENIIDESGMPKERFSAEFPKEGPSILRIQQVVRGDSAAYFCASSPEKTQYFGPGTRLLVL.

The chain recombines TRBV18 with TRBJ2-1; D is ambiguous. Germline V gene sequence: CDR1 KGHSH, CDR2 LQKENI. The CDR3 extends over 14 amino acids. V lost 2 bases and J 5 bases, leaving 10 bases between the germline ends. The CDR3 loop reads CASSPAVGNNEQFF. The CDR3 coding sequence is TGTGCCAGCTCACCAGCCGTAGGGAACAATGAGCAGTTCTTC.

In DNA form, the CDR3 reads TGTGCCAGCAGCTCATACCCCTCTTCTAACTATGGCTACACCTTC. It encodes CASSSYPSSNYGYTF. This sequence joins TRBV5-6 and TRBJ1-2; D is unresolved. From germline, CDR1 is SGHDT and CDR2 YYEEEE. The CDR3 covers 15 residues. Trimming took off 3 bases at V and 0 bases at J, with 12 bases between the two ends.

This chain uses TRBV29-1 with TRBJ1-2, with a weak D call TRBD1 (6 bases). CDR1 is SQVTM and CDR2 is ANQGSEA in the germline V gene. V lost 4 bases, J lost 6 bases, and 30 bases lay in between. This CDR3 has 18 amino acids. The CDR3 DNA is TGCAGCGTTGGGGACACCCGGGGGGGGCCCCGGGCCTTAGATGGCTACACCTTC. Protein: CSVGDTRGGPRALDGYTF.

This chain connects TRBV11-3 to TRBJ1-1; no firm D call. Germline V gives CDR1 SGHNT, CDR2 YENEEA. The CDR3 has 13 residues. V shed 1 base and J shed 7 bases, with 10 bases lying between them. The CDR3 protein is CASSLVVEGEAFF. The CDR3 DNA follows: TGTGCCAGCAGCTTAGTGGTAGAGGGTGAAGCTTTCTTT.

The CDR3, as DNA: TGCGCCAGCAGCGCGGGACTAGTTGGAGGGGAGCTGTTTTTT. As protein: CASSAGLVGGELFF. The rearrangement joins TRBV5-1 to TRBJ2-2; 8 bases match TRBD2. J gave up 8 bases and V 4 bases, and 7 bases lay outside the gene matches. CDR1 and CDR2 (germline): SGHRS, YFSETQ. This CDR3 spans 14 amino acids.

The rearrangement links TRBV5-1 to TRBJ2-2; no clear D gene. Trimming took off 1 base at V and 4 bases at J, with 5 bases between the two ends. Germline CDR1 and CDR2: SGHRS and YFSETQ. The CDR3 runs to 13 residues. The CDR3 coding sequence is TGCGCCAGCAGCTTGCCCACCACCGGGGAGCTGTTTTTT. Its protein product is CASSLPTTGELFF.

J is TRBJ2-5 and V is TRBV2; the D is unclear. This CDR3 has 12 amino acids. Germline CDR1 SNHLY, CDR2 FYNNEI. The V gene lost 8 bases and the J gene lost 0 bases, with 7 bases spanning the gap. CDR3 region: CASAWNQETQYF. CDR3 nucleotides: TGTGCCAGCGCCTGGAACCAAGAGACCCAGTACTTC.

This clone occurred once. The chain couples TRBV7-9 to TRBJ2-2, with D possibly matching TRBD1 (5 bases). Germline V gene data show CDR1 as SEHNR and CDR2 as FQNEAQ (reference sequence). V shed 1 base and J shed 4 bases, with 16 bases lying between them. The CDR3 has 17 residues. The CDR3 loop is CASSLDFSGMSTGELFF. For the CDR3, the DNA is TGTGCCAGCAGCTTAGACTTTTCAGGGATGAGCACCGGGGAGCTGTTTTTT.

The rearrangement uses TRBV11-3 and TRBJ1-1; 8 bases are a match to TRBD1. After removal of 3 bases from V and 3 bases from J, the junction contained 0 bases not matched to a gene. There are 13 residues in the CDR3. Germline values: CDR1 SGHNT, CDR2 YENEEA. The CDR3 coding sequence is TGTGCCAGCAGCTTGACAGGGGACACTGAAGCTTTCTTT. Its translation is CASSLTGDTEAFF.

The chain links TRBV4-1 to TRBJ1-3; 7 nucleotides match TRBD1. CDR3 length: 17 amino acids. V lost 3 bases and J lost 0; bases outside the gene matches: 8. CDR1 is MGHRA, CDR2 YSYEKL, per germline. In nucleotides, the CDR3 is TGCGCCAGCAGCCATCTCGGGACAGTGCACTCTGGAAACACCATATATTTT. The encoded protein is CASSHLGTVHSGNTIYF.

This rearrangement joins TRBV28 to TRBJ2-2; 14 bases map to TRBD2. The CDR3 extends over 20 amino acids. Germline V lookup: CDR1 MDHEN, CDR2 SYDVKM. The V and J ends lost 4 bases and 6 bases, in that order; junction bases with no gene match: 16. The CDR3 spells CASSSPTRATSGRAAGELFF. DNA for the CDR3: TGTGCCAGCAGTTCGCCCACGCGAGCGACTAGCGGGAGGGCCGCCGGGGAGCTGTTTTTT.

The chain employs TRBV5-1 and TRBJ1-3; maybe TRBD1 (6 bases). CDR3 size: 18 residues. V lost 1 base, J lost 0 bases, and 17 bases lay in between. Germline V lookup: CDR1 SGHRS, CDR2 YFSETQ. CDR3 residues: CASSLNFQKQGSGNTIYF. CDR3 coding DNA: TGCGCCAGCAGCTTGAATTTCCAGAAACAGGGCTCTGGAAACACCATATATTTT.

The rearrangement links TRBV6-1 to TRBJ2-1; 12 bases map to TRBD2. Unmatched junction bases numbered 7, after V lost 7 bases and J lost 9 bases. CDR3 length: 14 amino acids. Germline CDR1 MNHNS, CDR2 SASEGT. CDR3 protein: CASNPSGRVSEQFF. The CDR3 DNA is TGTGCCAGCAACCCTAGCGGGAGGGTTTCTGAGCAGTTCTTC.